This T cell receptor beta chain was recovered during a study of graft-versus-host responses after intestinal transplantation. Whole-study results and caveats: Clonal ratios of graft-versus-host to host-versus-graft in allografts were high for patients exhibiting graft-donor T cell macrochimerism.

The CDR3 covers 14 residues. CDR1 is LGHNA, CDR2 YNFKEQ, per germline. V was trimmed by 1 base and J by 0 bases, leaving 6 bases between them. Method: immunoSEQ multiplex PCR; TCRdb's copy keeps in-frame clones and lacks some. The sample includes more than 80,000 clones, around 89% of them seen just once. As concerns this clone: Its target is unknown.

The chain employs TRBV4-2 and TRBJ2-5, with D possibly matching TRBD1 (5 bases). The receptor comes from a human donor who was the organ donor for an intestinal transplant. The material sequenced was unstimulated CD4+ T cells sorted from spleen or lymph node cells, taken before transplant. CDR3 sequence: CASSQGGHQETQYF. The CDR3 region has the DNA TGTGCCAGCAGCCAAGGGGGCCACCAAGAGACCCAGTACTTC.